These T cell receptor beta chains were read from a single sample in a study of blood T cell repertoires in COVID-19. Produced via immunoSEQ multiplex PCR; TCRdb's table is partial and in-frame only. The table shows 20,000 to 25,000 clones, with about nine tenths occurring only once. Sequencing input: peripheral blood. These receptors all come from a man in his 70s with acute or convalescent COVID-19. CDR3s include the opening cysteine and the closing phenylalanine or tryptophan. The D gene is left open where the match is weak. The size of a clone is reported for some rows only, either as once, few or many, or as a class for expanded clones.

CDR3aa: CASSLQGPKLFF
CDR3nt: TGTGCCAGCAGCCTGCAGGGCCCCAAACTGTTTTTT
d_gene: -
len: 12
j_gene: TRBJ1-4
abundance: -
v_gene: TRBV5-6

CDR3aa: CASSQELELAGAYNEQFF
CDR3nt: TGTGCCAGCAGCCAAGAGCTTGAGCTAGCGGGGGCATACAATGAGCAGTTCTTC
d_gene: TRBD2
len: 18
j_gene: TRBJ2-1
abundance: -
v_gene: TRBV4-2

CDR3aa: CAISERGTNEKLFF
CDR3nt: TGTGCCATCAGTGAAAGGGGAACTAATGAAAAACTGTTTTTT
d_gene: -
len: 14
j_gene: TRBJ1-4
abundance: -
v_gene: TRBV10-3

CDR3aa: CASSGGAHNEQFF
CDR3nt: TGTGCCAGCTCAGGAGGGGCCCACAATGAGCAGTTCTTC
d_gene: -
len: 13
j_gene: TRBJ2-1
abundance: -
v_gene: TRBV7-2

CDR3aa: CASRGTGVSSEQYF
CDR3nt: TGTGCCAGCAGGGGGACAGGGGTCAGTTCCGAGCAGTACTTC
d_gene: TRBD1
len: 14
j_gene: TRBJ2-7
abundance: -
v_gene: TRBV27

CDR3aa: CASSKIAGGPGGELFF
CDR3nt: TGCGCCAGCAGCAAAATAGCGGGAGGGCCCGGCGGGGAGCTGTTTTTT
d_gene: TRBD2
len: 16
j_gene: TRBJ2-2
abundance: -
v_gene: TRBV5-1

CDR3aa: CASSMASSGSWKTQYF
CDR3nt: TGTGCCAGTAGTATGGCGTCCAGCGGGAGTTGGAAGACCCAGTACTTC
d_gene: TRBD2
len: 16
j_gene: TRBJ2-5
abundance: once
v_gene: TRBV19

CDR3aa: CASRGTSGRGEQFF
CDR3nt: TGTGCCAGCAGAGGGACTAGCGGGAGGGGGGAGCAGTTCTTC
d_gene: TRBD2
len: 14
j_gene: TRBJ2-1
abundance: medium-sized
v_gene: TRBV9

CDR3aa: CATSDSSRHGEQYF
CDR3nt: TGTGCCACCAGTGATTCGAGCAGGCACGGCGAGCAGTACTTC
d_gene: -
len: 14
j_gene: TRBJ2-7
abundance: -
v_gene: TRBV24-1

CDR3aa: CASSYKEGQPQHF
CDR3nt: TGTGCCAGCAGTTACAAGGAGGGCCAGCCCCAGCATTTT
d_gene: -
len: 13
j_gene: TRBJ1-5
abundance: few
v_gene: TRBV6-5

CDR3aa: CASSETSTLHF
CDR3nt: TGTGCCAGCAGTGAAACTAGTACCCTCCACTTT
d_gene: -
len: 11
j_gene: TRBJ1-6
abundance: -
v_gene: TRBV2

CDR3aa: CASSKCLLAGHKPYNEQFF
CDR3nt: TGTGCCAGCAGCAAATGCTTACTAGCGGGGCACAAACCCTACAATGAGCAGTTCTTC
d_gene: -
len: 19
j_gene: TRBJ2-1
abundance: -
v_gene: TRBV21-1

CDR3aa: CASSLPTGNPGANVLTF
CDR3nt: TGTGCCAGCAGTTTACCTACAGGGAACCCCGGGGCCAACGTCCTGACTTTC
d_gene: -
len: 17
j_gene: TRBJ2-6
abundance: -
v_gene: TRBV27

CDR3aa: CASSLASSTDTQYF
CDR3nt: TGCGCCAGCAGCTTGGCCTCCAGCACAGATACGCAGTATTTT
d_gene: -
len: 14
j_gene: TRBJ2-3
abundance: -
v_gene: TRBV5-1

CDR3aa: CASSPTRQGNEQYF
CDR3nt: TGTGCCAGCTCCCCTACGAGACAGGGAAACGAGCAGTACTTC
d_gene: TRBD1
len: 14
j_gene: TRBJ2-7
abundance: -
v_gene: TRBV18

CDR3aa: CASSLVAAGSTGELFF
CDR3nt: TGTGCCAGCAGCTTAGTAGCGGCAGGGTCTACCGGGGAGCTGTTTTTT
d_gene: -
len: 16
j_gene: TRBJ2-2
abundance: -
v_gene: TRBV11-2

CDR3aa: CASSQDEGAGTSGSAYDEQFF
CDR3nt: TGTGCCAGCAGCCAAGATGAAGGCGCCGGGACTAGCGGGAGTGCCTACGATGAGCAGTTCTTC
d_gene: TRBD2
len: 21
j_gene: TRBJ2-1
abundance: -
v_gene: TRBV4-2

CDR3aa: CASTEPGRGNTGELFF
CDR3nt: TGTGCCAGTACCGAACCCGGCAGGGGAAACACCGGGGAGCTGTTTTTT
d_gene: -
len: 16
j_gene: TRBJ2-2
abundance: -
v_gene: TRBV19

CDR3aa: CAITGTDRYEQYF
CDR3nt: TGTGCCATCACGGGGACAGACAGGTACGAGCAGTACTTC
d_gene: TRBD1
len: 13
j_gene: TRBJ2-7
abundance: -
v_gene: TRBV2

CDR3aa: CASSPNVGDTIYF
CDR3nt: TGTGCCAGCAGCCCCAACGTGGGAGACACCATATATTTT
d_gene: -
len: 13
j_gene: TRBJ1-3
abundance: -
v_gene: TRBV5-4

CDR3aa: CASSSFRGEENQPQHF
CDR3nt: TGTGCCAGCAGCTCCTTCAGGGGTGAAGAGAATCAGCCCCAGCATTTT
d_gene: -
len: 16
j_gene: TRBJ1-5
abundance: -
v_gene: TRBV5-5

CDR3aa: CASSPTSGGYNEQFF
CDR3nt: TGTGCCAGCAGTCCGACTAGCGGGGGATACAATGAGCAGTTCTTC
d_gene: TRBD2
len: 15
j_gene: TRBJ2-1
abundance: -
v_gene: TRBV6-2/TRBV6-3

CDR3aa: CSVDSPTYEQYF
CDR3nt: TGCAGCGTTGACTCCCCTACCTACGAGCAGTACTTC
d_gene: -
len: 12
j_gene: TRBJ2-7
abundance: -
v_gene: TRBV29-1

CDR3aa: CSVERGLTNYGYTF
CDR3nt: TGCAGCGTTGAAAGGGGACTTACTAACTATGGCTACACCTTC
d_gene: -
len: 14
j_gene: TRBJ1-2
abundance: once
v_gene: TRBV29-1

CDR3aa: CASSVGTGLGGTEAFF
CDR3nt: TGTGCCAGCAGCGTTGGGACTGGGCTGGGAGGCACTGAAGCTTTCTTT
d_gene: -
len: 16
j_gene: TRBJ1-1
abundance: -
v_gene: TRBV9

CDR3aa: CASRTHRGQTDTQYF
CDR3nt: TGTGCCAGCAGGACTCACAGGGGGCAAACAGATACGCAGTATTTT
d_gene: TRBD1
len: 15
j_gene: TRBJ2-3
abundance: once
v_gene: TRBV6-5

CDR3aa: CASSRNPGSGELFF
CDR3nt: TGTGCCAGCAGCCGGAATCCAGGGTCCGGGGAGCTGTTTTTT
d_gene: -
len: 14
j_gene: TRBJ2-2
abundance: -
v_gene: TRBV3-1/TRBV3-2

CDR3aa: CASSHGGTRGLDEQYF
CDR3nt: TGTGCCAGCAGCCACGGGGGAACTAGGGGCCTTGACGAGCAGTACTTC
d_gene: -
len: 16
j_gene: TRBJ2-7
abundance: -
v_gene: TRBV11-3

CDR3aa: CATSRGGGWDTQYF
CDR3nt: TGTGCCACCAGCAGAGGGGGAGGTTGGGATACGCAGTATTTT
d_gene: -
len: 14
j_gene: TRBJ2-3
abundance: -
v_gene: TRBV15

CDR3aa: CATSEGTSGRRYEQYF
CDR3nt: TGTGCCACCAGTGAAGGGACTAGCGGGAGGCGATACGAGCAGTACTTC
d_gene: TRBD2
len: 16
j_gene: TRBJ2-7
abundance: once
v_gene: TRBV24-1

CDR3aa: CASSSTGGENTIYF
CDR3nt: TGTGCCAGCAGTTCTACAGGGGGGGAAAACACCATATATTTT
d_gene: TRBD1
len: 14
j_gene: TRBJ1-3
abundance: once
v_gene: TRBV28

CDR3aa: CASSLDRGNTIYF
CDR3nt: TGTGCCAGCAGCTTAGATCGGGGAAACACCATATATTTT
d_gene: -
len: 13
j_gene: TRBJ1-3
abundance: -
v_gene: TRBV7-2

CDR3aa: CATKGQSNEKLFF
CDR3nt: TGTGCCACCAAGGGACAGAGTAATGAAAAACTGTTTTTT
d_gene: TRBD1
len: 13
j_gene: TRBJ1-4
abundance: -
v_gene: TRBV18

CDR3aa: CASSSPGGREQFF
CDR3nt: TGTGCCAGCAGCTCTCCAGGGGGCAGGGAGCAGTTCTTC
d_gene: TRBD1
len: 13
j_gene: TRBJ2-1
abundance: -
v_gene: TRBV7-3

CDR3aa: CASSQGVGGAKETQYF
CDR3nt: TGTGCCAGCAGCCAAGGTGTCGGGGGGGCCAAAGAGACCCAGTACTTC
d_gene: TRBD2
len: 16
j_gene: TRBJ2-5
abundance: few
v_gene: TRBV14

CDR3aa: CASSIDPTASSSYNEQFF
CDR3nt: TGTGCCAGTAGTATAGACCCGACTGCCTCCAGCTCCTACAATGAGCAGTTCTTC
d_gene: -
len: 18
j_gene: TRBJ2-1
abundance: -
v_gene: TRBV19

CDR3aa: CASSSGTGVYGYTF
CDR3nt: TGCGCCAGCAGCAGCGGGACAGGGGTATATGGCTACACCTTC
d_gene: TRBD1
len: 14
j_gene: TRBJ1-2
abundance: -
v_gene: TRBV5-1

CDR3aa: CASSDFLADLGVDEQFF
CDR3nt: TGTGCCAGCAGTGACTTCCTAGCGGACCTTGGGGTTGATGAGCAGTTCTTC
d_gene: TRBD2
len: 17
j_gene: TRBJ2-1
abundance: -
v_gene: TRBV6-4

CDR3aa: CASSSPVRRTEAFF
CDR3nt: TGTGCCAGCAGCTCCCCAGTTCGGAGAACTGAAGCTTTCTTT
d_gene: -
len: 14
j_gene: TRBJ1-1
abundance: -
v_gene: TRBV5-6

CDR3aa: CASSSQGANYGYTF
CDR3nt: TGTGCCAGTAGTAGCCAGGGGGCTAACTATGGCTACACCTTC
d_gene: TRBD1
len: 14
j_gene: TRBJ1-2
abundance: -
v_gene: TRBV19

CDR3aa: CASSWGDQPQHF
CDR3nt: TGTGCCAGCAGTTGGGGGGATCAGCCCCAGCATTTT
d_gene: -
len: 12
j_gene: TRBJ1-5
abundance: -
v_gene: TRBV12-3/TRBV12-4

CDR3aa: CASSLGQGLHEQYF
CDR3nt: TGCGCCAGCAGCTTGGGTCAGGGGCTGCACGAGCAGTACTTC
d_gene: -
len: 14
j_gene: TRBJ2-7
abundance: -
v_gene: TRBV5-1

CDR3aa: CATSESGQSSGANVLTF
CDR3nt: TGTGCCACCAGTGAAAGTGGACAGAGCTCTGGGGCCAACGTCCTGACTTTC
d_gene: -
len: 17
j_gene: TRBJ2-6
abundance: -
v_gene: TRBV24-1

CDR3aa: CASSIGHANTEAFF
CDR3nt: TGTGCCAGTAGTATTGGGCACGCGAACACTGAAGCTTTCTTT
d_gene: -
len: 14
j_gene: TRBJ1-1
abundance: -
v_gene: TRBV19

CDR3aa: CASSLGGAKTEAFF
CDR3nt: TGTGCCAGCAGCTTAGGGGGCGCGAAGACTGAAGCTTTCTTT
d_gene: TRBD1
len: 14
j_gene: TRBJ1-1
abundance: -
v_gene: TRBV5-4

CDR3aa: CASSLGTGGNQPQHF
CDR3nt: TGTGCCAGCAGCTTAGGGACAGGGGGCAATCAGCCCCAGCATTTT
d_gene: TRBD1
len: 15
j_gene: TRBJ1-5
abundance: -
v_gene: TRBV7-2

CDR3aa: CASSLTSGSSRTQYF
CDR3nt: TGTGCCAGCAGTCTGACTAGCGGGAGTTCAAGAACGCAGTATTTT
d_gene: TRBD2
len: 15
j_gene: TRBJ2-3
abundance: -
v_gene: TRBV3-1/TRBV3-2

CDR3aa: CASSQDLGGGPETQYF
CDR3nt: TGCGCCAGCAGCCAAGATCTCGGGGGAGGGCCGGAGACCCAGTACTTC
d_gene: TRBD2
len: 16
j_gene: TRBJ2-5
abundance: -
v_gene: TRBV4-1

CDR3aa: CASSLYPGGKNIQYF
CDR3nt: TGCGCCAGCAGCTTGTACCCGGGAGGCAAAAACATTCAGTACTTC
d_gene: TRBD2
len: 15
j_gene: TRBJ2-4
abundance: few
v_gene: TRBV5-1

CDR3aa: CASSVAGLVYEQYF
CDR3nt: TGTGCCAGCAGCGTGGCGGGACTAGTCTACGAGCAGTACTTC
d_gene: TRBD2
len: 14
j_gene: TRBJ2-7
abundance: -
v_gene: TRBV7-9

CDR3aa: CSVDGGTGTYEQYF
CDR3nt: TGCAGCGTTGATGGGGGGACAGGGACCTACGAGCAGTACTTC
d_gene: TRBD1
len: 14
j_gene: TRBJ2-7
abundance: -
v_gene: TRBV29-1

CDR3aa: CATTPGTGIYGYTF
CDR3nt: TGTGCCACTACGCCCGGGACAGGCATCTATGGCTACACCTTC
d_gene: TRBD1
len: 14
j_gene: TRBJ1-2
abundance: -
v_gene: TRBV2

CDR3aa: CASSPPLTAREQFF
CDR3nt: TGTGCCAGCAGCCCCCCCTTGACAGCGCGTGAGCAGTTCTTC
d_gene: -
len: 14
j_gene: TRBJ2-1
abundance: -
v_gene: TRBV6-5

CDR3aa: CASSPPRTTRKETQYF
CDR3nt: TGTGCCAGCAGCCCTCCCCGGACTACCCGGAAAGAGACCCAGTACTTC
d_gene: -
len: 16
j_gene: TRBJ2-5
abundance: -
v_gene: TRBV7-9

CDR3aa: CASSLGFSGFGYTF
CDR3nt: TGTGCCAGCAGCTTGGGTTTTTCGGGATTTGGCTACACCTTC
d_gene: -
len: 14
j_gene: TRBJ1-2
abundance: -
v_gene: TRBV5-6

CDR3aa: CATSDEQGRTEAFF
CDR3nt: TGTGCCACCAGTGATGAGCAGGGTCGCACTGAAGCTTTCTTT
d_gene: -
len: 14
j_gene: TRBJ1-1
abundance: few
v_gene: TRBV24-1

CDR3aa: CASSPHPTLSPVQFF
CDR3nt: TGTGCCAGCAGCCCTCATCCAACCTTATCCCCGGTGCAGTTCTTC
d_gene: -
len: 15
j_gene: TRBJ2-1
abundance: -
v_gene: TRBV3-1/TRBV3-2

CDR3aa: CASSPGTGGMNTEAFF
CDR3nt: TGTGCCAGCAGCCCAGGGACAGGGGGTATGAACACTGAAGCTTTCTTT
d_gene: TRBD1
len: 16
j_gene: TRBJ1-1
abundance: few
v_gene: TRBV4-2

CDR3aa: CASSEWRGSTEAFF
CDR3nt: TGTGCCAGCAGTGAATGGCGGGGGAGCACTGAAGCTTTCTTT
d_gene: -
len: 14
j_gene: TRBJ1-1
abundance: few
v_gene: TRBV6-1